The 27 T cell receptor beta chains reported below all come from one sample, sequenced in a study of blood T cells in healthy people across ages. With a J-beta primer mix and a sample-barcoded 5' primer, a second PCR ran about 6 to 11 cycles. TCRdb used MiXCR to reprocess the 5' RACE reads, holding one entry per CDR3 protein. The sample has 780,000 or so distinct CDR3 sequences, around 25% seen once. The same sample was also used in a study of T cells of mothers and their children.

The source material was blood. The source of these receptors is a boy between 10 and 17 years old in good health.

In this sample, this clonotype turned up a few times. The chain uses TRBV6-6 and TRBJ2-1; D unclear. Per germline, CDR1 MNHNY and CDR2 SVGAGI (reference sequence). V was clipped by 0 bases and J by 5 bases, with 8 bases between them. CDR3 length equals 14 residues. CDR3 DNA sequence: TGTGCCAGCAGTTACTCGAGTCCCAACAATGAGCAGTTCTTC. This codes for CASSYSSPNNEQFF.

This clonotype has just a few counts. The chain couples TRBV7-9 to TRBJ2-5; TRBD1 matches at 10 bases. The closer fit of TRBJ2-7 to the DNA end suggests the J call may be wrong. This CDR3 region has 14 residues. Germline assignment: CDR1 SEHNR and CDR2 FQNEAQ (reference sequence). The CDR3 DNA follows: TGTGCCAGCAGCTCCGGACAGGGGGAATCCGAGCAGTACTTC. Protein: CASSSGQGESEQYF.

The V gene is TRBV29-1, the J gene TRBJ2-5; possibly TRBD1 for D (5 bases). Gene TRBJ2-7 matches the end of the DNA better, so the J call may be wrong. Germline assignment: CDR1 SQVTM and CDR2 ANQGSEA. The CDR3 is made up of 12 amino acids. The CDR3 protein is CSVSRGVHEQYF. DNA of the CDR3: TGCAGCGTTAGTAGGGGCGTACACGAGCAGTACTTC.

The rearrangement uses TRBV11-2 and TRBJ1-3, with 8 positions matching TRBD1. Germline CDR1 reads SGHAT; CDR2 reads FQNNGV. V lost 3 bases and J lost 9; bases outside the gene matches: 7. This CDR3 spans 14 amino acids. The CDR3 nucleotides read TGTGCCAGCAGCTTCGGGACAGGCATCTCCACCATATATTTT. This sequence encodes CASSFGTGISTIYF.

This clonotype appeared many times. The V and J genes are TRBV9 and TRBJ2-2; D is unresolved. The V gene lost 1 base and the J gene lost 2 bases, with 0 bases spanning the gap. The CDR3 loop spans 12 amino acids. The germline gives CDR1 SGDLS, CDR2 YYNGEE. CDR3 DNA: TGTGCCAGCAGCGTAAACACCGGGGAGCTGTTTTTT. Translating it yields CASSVNTGELFF.

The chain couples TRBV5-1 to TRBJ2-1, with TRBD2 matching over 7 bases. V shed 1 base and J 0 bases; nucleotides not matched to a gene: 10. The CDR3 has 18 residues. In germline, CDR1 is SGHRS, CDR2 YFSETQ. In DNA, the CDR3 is TGCGCCAGCAGCTTGATTGCGGGAGAGCTGAGCTCCTACAATGAGCAGTTCTTC. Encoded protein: CASSLIAGELSSYNEQFF. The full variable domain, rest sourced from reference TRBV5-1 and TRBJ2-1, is KAGVTQTPRYLIKTRGQQVTLSCSPISGHRSVSWYQQTPGQGLQFLFEYFSETQRNKGNFPGRFSGRQFSNSRSEMNVSTLELGDSALYLCASSLIAGELSSYNEQFFGPGTRLTVL.

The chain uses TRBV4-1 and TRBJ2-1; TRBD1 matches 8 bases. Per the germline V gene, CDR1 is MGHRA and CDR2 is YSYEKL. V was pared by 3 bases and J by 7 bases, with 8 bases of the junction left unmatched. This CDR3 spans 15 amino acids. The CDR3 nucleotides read TGCGCCAGCAGCCAGACGGACAGGGACTTAAATGAGCAGTTCTTC. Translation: CASSQTDRDLNEQFF.

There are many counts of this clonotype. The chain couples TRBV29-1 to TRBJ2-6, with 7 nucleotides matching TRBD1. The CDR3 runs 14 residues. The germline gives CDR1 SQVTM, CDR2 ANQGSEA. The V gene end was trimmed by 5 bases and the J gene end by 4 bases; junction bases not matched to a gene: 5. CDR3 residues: CSVYRGSGANVLTF. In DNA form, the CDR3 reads TGCAGCGTTTACAGGGGATCCGGGGCCAACGTCCTGACTTTC. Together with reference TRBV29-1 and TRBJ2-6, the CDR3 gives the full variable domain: SAVISQKPSRDICQRGTSLTIQCQVDSQVTMMFWYRQQPGQSLTLIATANQGSEATYESGFVIDKFPISRPNLTFSTLTVSNMSPEDSSIYLCSVYRGSGANVLTFGAGSRLTVL.

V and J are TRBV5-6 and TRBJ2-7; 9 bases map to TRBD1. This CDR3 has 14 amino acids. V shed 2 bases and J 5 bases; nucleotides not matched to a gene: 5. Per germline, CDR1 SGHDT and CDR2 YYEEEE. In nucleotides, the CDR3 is TGTGCCAGCAGCTTTGGACAGGGGATGCACGAGCAGTACTTC. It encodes CASSFGQGMHEQYF.

The CDR3 loop is CSARDLTGGGGYNEQFF. CDR3 sequence (DNA): TGCAGTGCTAGAGACCTGACGGGCGGGGGGGGCTACAATGAGCAGTTCTTC. The V gene is TRBV20-1, the J gene TRBJ2-1; the match to TRBD2 covers 9 bases. The CDR3 runs to 17 residues. CDR1 DFQATT and CDR2 SNEGSKA come from the germline V gene (reference sequence). V shed 0 bases and J 3 bases; nucleotides not matched to a gene: 9.

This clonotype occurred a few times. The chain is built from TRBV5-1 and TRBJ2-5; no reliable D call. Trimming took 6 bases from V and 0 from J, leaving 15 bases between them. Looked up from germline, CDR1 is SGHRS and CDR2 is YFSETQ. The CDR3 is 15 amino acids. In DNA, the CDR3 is TGCGCCAGCACCCCGCATAATTGGTACCAAGAGACCCAGTACTTC. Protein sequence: CASTPHNWYQETQYF.

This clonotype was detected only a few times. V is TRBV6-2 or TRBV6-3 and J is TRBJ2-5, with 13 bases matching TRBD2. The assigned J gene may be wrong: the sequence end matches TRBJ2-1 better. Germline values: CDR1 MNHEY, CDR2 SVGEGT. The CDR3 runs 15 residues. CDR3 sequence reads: CASNPTLAGGAEQFF. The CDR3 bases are TGTGCCAGCAACCCGACACTAGCGGGGGGGGCTGAGCAGTTCTTC.

Here the CDR3 reads CASSYPHTDTQYF. CDR3 coding DNA: TGTGCCAGCAGTTACCCTCACACAGATACGCAGTATTTT. The chain links TRBV6-5 to TRBJ2-3; D unresolved. V gave up 2 bases and J gave up 2 bases, with 5 bases separating them. Germline values: CDR1 MNHEY, CDR2 SVGAGI. CDR3 length: 13 residues.

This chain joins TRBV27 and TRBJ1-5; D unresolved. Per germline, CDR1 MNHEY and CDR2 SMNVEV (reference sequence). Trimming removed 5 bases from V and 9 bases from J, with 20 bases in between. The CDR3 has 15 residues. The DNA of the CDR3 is TGTGCCAGCAGTCTCCAAACCGACGGGCCATGGCCCCAGCATTTT. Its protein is CASSLQTDGPWPQHF.

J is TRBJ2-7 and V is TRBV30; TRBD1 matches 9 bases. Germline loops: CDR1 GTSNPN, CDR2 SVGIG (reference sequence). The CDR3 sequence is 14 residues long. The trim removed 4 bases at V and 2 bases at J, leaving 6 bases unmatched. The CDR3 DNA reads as TGTGCCTGGATGGGACAGGGAAACGCCTACGAGCAGTACTTC. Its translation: CAWMGQGNAYEQYF.

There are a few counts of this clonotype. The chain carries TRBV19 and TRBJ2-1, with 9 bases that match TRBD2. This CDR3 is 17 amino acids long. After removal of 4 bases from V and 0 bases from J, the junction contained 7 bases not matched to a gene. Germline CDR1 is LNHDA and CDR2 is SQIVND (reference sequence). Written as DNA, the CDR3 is TGTGCCAGTAGTAGAGCTAGCGGGATGAGCTCCTACAATGAGCAGTTCTTC. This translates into CASSRASGMSSYNEQFF.

CDR3 nucleotides: TGCAGCGTTGAAGATCTGAGAGCTGAGCAGTTCTTC. This codes for CSVEDLRAEQFF. This chain uses TRBV29-1 with TRBJ2-5, with D hard to call. Gene TRBJ2-1 matches the end of the DNA better, so the J call may be wrong. Germline CDR1 is SQVTM and CDR2 is ANQGSEA. The CDR3 consists of 12 residues.

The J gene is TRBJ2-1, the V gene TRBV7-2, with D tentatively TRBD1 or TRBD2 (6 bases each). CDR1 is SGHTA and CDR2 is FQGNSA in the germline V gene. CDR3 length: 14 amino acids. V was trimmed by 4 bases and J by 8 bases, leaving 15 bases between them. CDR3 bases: TGTGCCAGCAGCTCTCCCTGGGGGGCTTATGAGCAGTTCTTC. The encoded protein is CASSSPWGAYEQFF.

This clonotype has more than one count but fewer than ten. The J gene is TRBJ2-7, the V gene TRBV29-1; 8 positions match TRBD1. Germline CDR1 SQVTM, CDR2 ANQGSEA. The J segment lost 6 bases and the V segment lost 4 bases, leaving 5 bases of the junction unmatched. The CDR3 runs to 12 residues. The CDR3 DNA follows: TGCAGCGTTGTTCAGGGGGCGGGCGAGCAGTACTTC. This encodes CSVVQGAGEQYF.

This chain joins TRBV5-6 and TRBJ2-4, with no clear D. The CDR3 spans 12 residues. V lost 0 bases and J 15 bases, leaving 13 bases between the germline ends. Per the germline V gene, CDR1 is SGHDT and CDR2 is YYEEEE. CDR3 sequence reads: CASSLGRQRPYF. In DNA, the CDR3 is TGTGCCAGCAGCTTGGGTCGGCAACGACCGTACTTC.

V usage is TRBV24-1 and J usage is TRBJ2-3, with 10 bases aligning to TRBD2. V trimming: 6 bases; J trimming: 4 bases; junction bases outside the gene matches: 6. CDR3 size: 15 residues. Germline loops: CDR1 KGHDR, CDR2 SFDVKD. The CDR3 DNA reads TGTGCCACCAGTCTTAGCGGGAGGCCCTCAGATACGCAGTATTTT. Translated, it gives CATSLSGRPSDTQYF.

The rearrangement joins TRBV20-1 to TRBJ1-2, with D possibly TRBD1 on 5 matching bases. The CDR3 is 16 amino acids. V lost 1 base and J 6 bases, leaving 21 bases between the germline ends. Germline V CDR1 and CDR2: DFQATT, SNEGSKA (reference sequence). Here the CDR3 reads CSARALETVGPDGYTF. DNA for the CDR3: TGCAGTGCTAGAGCTTTAGAGACAGTGGGGCCGGATGGCTACACCTTC.

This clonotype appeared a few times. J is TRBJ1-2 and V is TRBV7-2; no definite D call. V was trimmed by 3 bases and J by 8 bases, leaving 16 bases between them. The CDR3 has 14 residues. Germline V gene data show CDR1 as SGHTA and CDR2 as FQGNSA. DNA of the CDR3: TGTGCCAGCAGCTTTTACCTCCTGGATAGAGGCTACACCTTC. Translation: CASSFYLLDRGYTF.

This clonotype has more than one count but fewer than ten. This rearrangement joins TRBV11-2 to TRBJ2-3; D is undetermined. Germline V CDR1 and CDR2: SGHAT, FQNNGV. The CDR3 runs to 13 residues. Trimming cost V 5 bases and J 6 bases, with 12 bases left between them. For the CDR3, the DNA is TGTGCCAGCAGCCTAAGATGGTCCGATACGCAGTATTTT. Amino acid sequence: CASSLRWSDTQYF.

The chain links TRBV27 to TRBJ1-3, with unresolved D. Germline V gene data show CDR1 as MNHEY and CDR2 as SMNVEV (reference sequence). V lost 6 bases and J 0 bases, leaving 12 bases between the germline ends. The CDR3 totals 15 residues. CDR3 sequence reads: CASRKTGSSGNTIYF. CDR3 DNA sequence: TGTGCCAGCAGGAAAACCGGGAGCTCTGGAAACACCATATATTTT.

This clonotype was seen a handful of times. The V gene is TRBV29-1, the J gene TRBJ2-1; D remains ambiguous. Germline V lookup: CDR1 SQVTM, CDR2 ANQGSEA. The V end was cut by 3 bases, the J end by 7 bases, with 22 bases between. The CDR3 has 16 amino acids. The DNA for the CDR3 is TGCAGCGTTGAGGCTGAGTTATTAGGAACCGCGAATGAGCAGTTCTTC. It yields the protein CSVEAELLGTANEQFF.

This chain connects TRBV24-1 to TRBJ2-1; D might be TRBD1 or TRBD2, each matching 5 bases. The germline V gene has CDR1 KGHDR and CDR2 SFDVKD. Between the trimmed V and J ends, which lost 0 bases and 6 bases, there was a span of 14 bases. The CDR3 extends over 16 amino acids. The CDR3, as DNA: TGTGCCACCAGTGATTTGTTGTCGGGGCAGGCCAATGAGCAGTTCTTC. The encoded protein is CATSDLLSGQANEQFF.